This T cell receptor (beta chain) originates from a study of brain T cells in children with intractable seizures. The V and J ends lost 6 bases and 2 bases respectively, with 11 bases between them. There are 13 residues in the CDR3. Germline V CDR1 and CDR2: MDHEN, SYDVKM. Here immunoSEQ multiplex PCR was the method, and the copy in TCRdb shows in-frame clones only, minus some. The sample consists of roughly 110,000 clones, 94% of them appearing once. Surgery cases with the highest brain T cell transcript signatures were chosen for sequencing. Patients received at least one anti-epileptic drug before surgery.

The source was peripheral blood, collected at surgery. The clonotype comes from a boy under three years old with hemimegalencephaly and intractable seizures. This chain joins TRBV28 and TRBJ2-7, with D possibly being TRBD2 (6 bases). The CDR3, as DNA: TGTGCCAGCAGCGCTAGCGTTCCCTACGAGCAGTACTTC. Protein product: CASSASVPYEQYF. The whole variable domain, filled in from reference TRBV28 and TRBJ2-7, reads DVKVTQSSRYLVKRTGEKVFLECVQDMDHENMFWYRQDPGLGLRLIYFSYDVKMKEKGDIPEGYSVSREKKERFSLILESASTNQTSMYLCASSASVPYEQYFGPGTRLTVT.